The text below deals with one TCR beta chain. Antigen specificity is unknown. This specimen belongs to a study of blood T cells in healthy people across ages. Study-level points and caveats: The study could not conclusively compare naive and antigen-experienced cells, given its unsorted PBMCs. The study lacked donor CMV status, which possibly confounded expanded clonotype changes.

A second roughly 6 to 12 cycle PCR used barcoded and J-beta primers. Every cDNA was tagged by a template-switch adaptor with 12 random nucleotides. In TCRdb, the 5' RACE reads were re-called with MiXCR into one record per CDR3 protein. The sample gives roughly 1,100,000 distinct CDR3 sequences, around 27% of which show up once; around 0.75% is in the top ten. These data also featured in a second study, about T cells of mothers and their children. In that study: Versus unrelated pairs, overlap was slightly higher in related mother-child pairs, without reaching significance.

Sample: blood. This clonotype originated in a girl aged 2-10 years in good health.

The CDR3 region has the DNA TGCAGCGTTGAAACCACTGAGAACTTTGACTCTGGGGCCAACGTCCTGACTTTC. Amino acid sequence: CSVETTENFDSGANVLTF. V usage is TRBV29-1 and J usage is TRBJ2-6; no clear D gene. Germline V CDR1 and CDR2: SQVTM, ANQGSEA. V was cut by 2 bases and J by 0 bases, with 17 bases left in between. The CDR3 extends over 18 amino acids.